This T cell receptor (beta chain) was identified during a study of Ad26.COV2.S vaccination and SARS-CoV-2 variants. The overall study: Donor joined the COV1001 Ad26.COV2.S trial arm.

Specified treatment: roughly 20 received Ad26.COV2.S at low or high dose, single or two shots; several received placebo; per-sample allocation not given. On day 63 after the first injection, vaccine and placebo recipients gave samples. Germline CDR1 is MNHEY and CDR2 is SVGAGI. The CDR3 extends over 15 amino acids. Trimming took 5 bases from V and 0 from J, leaving 10 bases between them. Profiled with immunoSEQ multiplex PCR; TCRdb holds only in-frame clones, not every one. In the table there are a few hundred thousand clones, 75% to 90% of which are singletons. This specimen consisted of peripheral blood, obtained in a trial of Ad26.COV2.S vaccine versus placebo. The genes are TRBV6-5 and TRBJ1-4, with D unclear. The source of this sequence is a person aged 18-65 years who received the Ad26.COV2.S COVID-19 vaccine or a placebo. DNA for the CDR3: TGTGCCAGCAGTCCCCGGCAGGCAACTAATGAAAAACTGTTTTTT. This gives the protein CASSPRQATNEKLFF.